This T cell receptor (beta chain) was recovered during a study of blood T cell repertoires in COVID-19. In the study overall: Spain, Italy and the United States supplied samples that represented acute and convalescent COVID-19. From T cells, B-cell-depleted T cells, or PBMCs came the material, which was cDNA or gDNA.

TCRdb keeps only in-frame clones here, not all; method: immunoSEQ multiplex PCR. Here the sample spans 65,000 to 90,000 clones, about 90% being singletons. This CDR3 has 15 amino acids. Trimming cost V 1 base and J 4 bases; bases outside gene matches: 4. Per the germline V gene, CDR1 is SNHLY and CDR2 is FYNNEI. The chain recombines TRBV2 with TRBJ2-1; 7 positions agree with TRBD1. The TCR sequence derives from a human donor in a cohort sampled during active COVID-19. Sequenced sample: peripheral blood. The CDR3 DNA reads as TGTGCCAGCAGTGAAGAGGGGGCGCTTTACAATGAGCAGTTCTTC. As protein: CASSEEGALYNEQFF.